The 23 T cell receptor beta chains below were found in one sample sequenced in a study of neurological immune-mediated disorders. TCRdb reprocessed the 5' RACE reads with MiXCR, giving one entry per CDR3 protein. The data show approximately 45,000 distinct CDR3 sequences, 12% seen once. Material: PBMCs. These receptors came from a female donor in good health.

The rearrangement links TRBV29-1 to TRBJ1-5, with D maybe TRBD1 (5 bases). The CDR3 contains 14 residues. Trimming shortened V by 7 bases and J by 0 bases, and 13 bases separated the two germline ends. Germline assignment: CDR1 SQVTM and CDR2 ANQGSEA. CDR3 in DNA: TGCAGCGCCCGGGGACTGGATAGCAATCAGCCCCAGCATTTT. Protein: CSARGLDSNQPQHF.

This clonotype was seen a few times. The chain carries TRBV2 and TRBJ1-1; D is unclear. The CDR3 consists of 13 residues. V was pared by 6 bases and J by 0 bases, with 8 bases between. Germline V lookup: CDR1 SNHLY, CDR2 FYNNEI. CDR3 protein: CASSPQMNTEAFF. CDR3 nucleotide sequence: TGTGCCAGCAGCCCCCAGATGAACACTGAAGCTTTCTTT.

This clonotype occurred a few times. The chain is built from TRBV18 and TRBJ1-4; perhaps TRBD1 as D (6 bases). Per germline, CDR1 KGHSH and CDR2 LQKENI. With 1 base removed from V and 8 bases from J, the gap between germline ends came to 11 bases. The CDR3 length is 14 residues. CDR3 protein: CASSPRTGSEKLFF. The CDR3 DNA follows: TGTGCCAGCTCACCACGTACAGGGTCGGAAAAACTGTTTTTT.

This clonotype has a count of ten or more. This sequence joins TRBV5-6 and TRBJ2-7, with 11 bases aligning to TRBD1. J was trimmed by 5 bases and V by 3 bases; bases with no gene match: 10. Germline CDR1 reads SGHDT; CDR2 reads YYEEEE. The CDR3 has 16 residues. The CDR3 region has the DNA TGTGCCAGCAGCTCCCGGACAGGGGGCGACCTTCACGAGCAGTACTTC. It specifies CASSSRTGGDLHEQYF.

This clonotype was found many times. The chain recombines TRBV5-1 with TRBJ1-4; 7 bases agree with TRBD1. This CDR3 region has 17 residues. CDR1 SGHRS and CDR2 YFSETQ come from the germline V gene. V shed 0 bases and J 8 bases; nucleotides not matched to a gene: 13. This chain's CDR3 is CASSLGDREGAKEKLFF. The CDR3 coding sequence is TGCGCCAGCAGCTTGGGGGACAGAGAGGGGGCAAAAGAAAAACTGTTTTTT.

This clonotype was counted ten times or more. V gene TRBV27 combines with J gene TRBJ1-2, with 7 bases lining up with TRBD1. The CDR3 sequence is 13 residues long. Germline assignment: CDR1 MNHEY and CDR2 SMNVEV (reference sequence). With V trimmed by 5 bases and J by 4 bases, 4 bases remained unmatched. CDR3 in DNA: TGTGCCAGCAGTGTCAGACAGGGCTATGGCTACACCTTC. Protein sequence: CASSVRQGYGYTF.

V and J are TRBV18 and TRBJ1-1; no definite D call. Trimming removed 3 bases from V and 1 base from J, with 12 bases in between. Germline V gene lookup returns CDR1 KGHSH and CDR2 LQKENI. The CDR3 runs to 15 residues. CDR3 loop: CASSPIEGSNTEAFF. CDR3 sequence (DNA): TGTGCCAGCTCACCCATTGAGGGATCGAACACTGAAGCTTTCTTT.

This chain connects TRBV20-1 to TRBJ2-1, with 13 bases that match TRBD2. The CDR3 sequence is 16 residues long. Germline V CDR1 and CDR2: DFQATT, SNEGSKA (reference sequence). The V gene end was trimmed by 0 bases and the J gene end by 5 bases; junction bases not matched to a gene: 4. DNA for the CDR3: TGCAGTGCTAGAGATCAGGGGACTAGCGGGAACAATGAGCAGTTCTTC. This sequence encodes CSARDQGTSGNNEQFF.

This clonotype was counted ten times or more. The CDR3 spells CASRVQGNYGYTF. The CDR3 DNA reads TGCGCCAGCAGGGTACAGGGGAACTATGGCTACACCTTC. This rearrangement joins TRBV5-1 to TRBJ1-2; TRBD1 aligns across 7 bases. Germline assignment: CDR1 SGHRS and CDR2 YFSETQ. V was pared by 5 bases and J by 2 bases, with 3 bases of the junction left unmatched. The CDR3 totals 13 residues.

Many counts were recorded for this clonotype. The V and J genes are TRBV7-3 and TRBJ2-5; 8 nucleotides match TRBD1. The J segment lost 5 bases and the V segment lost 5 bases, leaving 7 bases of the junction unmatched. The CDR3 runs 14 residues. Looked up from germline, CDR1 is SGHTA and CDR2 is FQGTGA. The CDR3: CASSPGGVHETQYF. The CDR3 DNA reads TGTGCCAGCAGCCCAGGGGGCGTCCACGAGACCCAGTACTTC.

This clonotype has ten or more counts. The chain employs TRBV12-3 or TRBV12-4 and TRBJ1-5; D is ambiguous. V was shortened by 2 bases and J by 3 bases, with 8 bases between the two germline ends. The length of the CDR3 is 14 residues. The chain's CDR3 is CASSLRTINQPQHF. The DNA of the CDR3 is TGTGCCAGCAGTTTACGGACGATCAATCAGCCCCAGCATTTT.

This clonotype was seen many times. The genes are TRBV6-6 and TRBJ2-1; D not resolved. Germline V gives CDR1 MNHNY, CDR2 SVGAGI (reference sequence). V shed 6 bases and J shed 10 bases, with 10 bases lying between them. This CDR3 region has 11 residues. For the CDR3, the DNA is TGTGCCAGCAGAGGTCCTCAGGAGCAGTTCTTC. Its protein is CASRGPQEQFF.

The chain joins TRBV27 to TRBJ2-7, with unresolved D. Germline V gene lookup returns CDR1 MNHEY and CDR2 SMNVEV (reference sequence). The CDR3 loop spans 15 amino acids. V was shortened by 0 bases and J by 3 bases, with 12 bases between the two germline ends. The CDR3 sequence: CASSLSEQTHYEQYF. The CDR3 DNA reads TGTGCCAGCAGTTTATCGGAACAGACGCACTACGAGCAGTACTTC.

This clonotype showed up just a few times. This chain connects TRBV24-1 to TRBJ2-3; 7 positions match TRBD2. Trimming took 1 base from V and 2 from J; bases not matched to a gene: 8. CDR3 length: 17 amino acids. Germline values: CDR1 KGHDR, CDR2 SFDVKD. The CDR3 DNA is TGTGCCACCAGTGATTTTGGTAGCGGGCACCCCACAGATACGCAGTATTTT. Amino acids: CATSDFGSGHPTDTQYF.

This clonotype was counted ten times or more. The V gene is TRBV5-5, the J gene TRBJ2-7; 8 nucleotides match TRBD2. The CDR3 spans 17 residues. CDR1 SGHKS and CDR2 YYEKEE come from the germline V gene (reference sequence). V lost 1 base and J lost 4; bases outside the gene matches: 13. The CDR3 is CASSLSGGSGSKYEQYF. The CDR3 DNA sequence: TGTGCCAGCAGCTTGAGTGGAGGAAGCGGGAGCAAGTACGAGCAGTACTTC.

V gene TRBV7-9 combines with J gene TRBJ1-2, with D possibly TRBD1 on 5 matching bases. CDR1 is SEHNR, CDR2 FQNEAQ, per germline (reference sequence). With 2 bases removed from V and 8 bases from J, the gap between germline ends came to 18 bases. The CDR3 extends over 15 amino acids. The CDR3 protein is CASSLTGTGVDGYTF. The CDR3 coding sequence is TGTGCCAGCAGCTTAACCGGGACGGGGGTGGACGGCTACACCTTC.

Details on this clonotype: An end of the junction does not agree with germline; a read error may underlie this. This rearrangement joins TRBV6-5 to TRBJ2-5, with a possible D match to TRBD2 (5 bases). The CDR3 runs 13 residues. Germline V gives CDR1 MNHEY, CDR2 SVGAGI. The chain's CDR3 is CATAPVFGETQHF. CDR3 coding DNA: TGTGCCACGGCCCCCGTGTTTGGGGAGACCCAGCACTTC.

For the CDR3, the DNA is TGCAGTGCTAGAGATAGGGCAGAATGGACCCAGTACTTC. It translates to CSARDRAEWTQYF. This chain links TRBV20-1 with TRBJ2-5; D not resolved. The germline V and J ends were trimmed by 0 bases and 7 bases, with 12 bases remaining between them. The CDR3 is made up of 13 amino acids. Germline assignment: CDR1 DFQATT and CDR2 SNEGSKA (reference sequence).

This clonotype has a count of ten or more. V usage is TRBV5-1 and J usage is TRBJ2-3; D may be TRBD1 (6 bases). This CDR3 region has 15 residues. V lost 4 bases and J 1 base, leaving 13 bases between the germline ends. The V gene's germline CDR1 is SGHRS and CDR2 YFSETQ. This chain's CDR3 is CASSPRAGGTDTQYF. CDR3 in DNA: TGCGCCAGCAGCCCCAGGGCAGGGGGCACAGATACGCAGTATTTT.

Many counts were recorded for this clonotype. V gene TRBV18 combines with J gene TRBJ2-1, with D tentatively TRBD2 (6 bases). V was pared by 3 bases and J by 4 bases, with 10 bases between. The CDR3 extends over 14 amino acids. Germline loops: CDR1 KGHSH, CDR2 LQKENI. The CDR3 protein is CASSPRTTYNEQFF. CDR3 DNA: TGTGCCAGCTCACCCAGGACTACTTACAATGAGCAGTTCTTC.

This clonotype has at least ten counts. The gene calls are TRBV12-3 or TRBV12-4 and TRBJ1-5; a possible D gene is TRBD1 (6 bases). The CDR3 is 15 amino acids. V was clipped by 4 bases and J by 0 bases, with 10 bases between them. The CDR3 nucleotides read TGTGCCAGCAGTTACCGGGACAATAGCAATCAGCCCCAGCATTTT. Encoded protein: CASSYRDNSNQPQHF.

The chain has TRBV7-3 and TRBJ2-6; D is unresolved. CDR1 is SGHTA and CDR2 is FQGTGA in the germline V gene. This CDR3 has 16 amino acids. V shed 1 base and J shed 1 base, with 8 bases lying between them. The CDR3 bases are TGTGCCAGCAGCTTAATGGGTCGGTCTGGGGCCAACGTCCTGACTTTC. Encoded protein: CASSLMGRSGANVLTF.

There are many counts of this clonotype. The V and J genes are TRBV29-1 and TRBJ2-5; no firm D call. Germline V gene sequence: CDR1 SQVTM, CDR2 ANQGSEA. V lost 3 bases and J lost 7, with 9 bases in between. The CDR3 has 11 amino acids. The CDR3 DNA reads TGCAGCGTTGACAACTCTGGGACCCAGTACTTC. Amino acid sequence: CSVDNSGTQYF.